This note documents a single TCR beta chain sequence. It lacks a known antigen. The record has no base qualities; no much larger clone is one base away. The sample comes from a study of immune aging and cytomegalovirus after organ transplant (dated by TCRdb to about 2021). In terms of the full investigation: Three-drug immunosuppression with prednisone, tacrolimus, and mycophenolate was given to all transplant recipients.

The library relied on single-cell sequencing. The listed sequencing device is Illumina NovaSeq 6000. The BD Rhapsody Targeted mRNA and AbSeq Reagent Kit, in a microwell format, was used for cell capture and library preparation. Libraries covered TCR, sample tags, AbSeq, and targeted mRNA from the Human T-Cell Expression Panel plus custom TOX and TOX2 primers. Sequencing of the libraries was performed on an Illumina NovaSeq. In the paper's pipeline: The analysis covered 10468 cells in total, of which fewer than 8,500 were CD8 T cells and 4494 were CD8 T cells with an identifiable TCR CDR3. The BD Rhapsody Targeted Analysis Pipeline, including V(D)J processing, was run on the Seven Bridges Genomics platform to process the raw data. SeqGeq 1.6.0 was used for quality control, Sample Tag demultiplexing with Lex-BDSMK, clone identification with VDJ Explorer, and Seurat clustering. A clone was considered non-expanded if it made up <1% of CD8 T cells, and considered a clonal expansion if it made up >2.5% of the sample. The public reads were quality trimmed at Q25 with fastp and then assembled into clones with MiXCR by TCRdb, keeping productive beta chains. Rows with a matching CDR3 protein are joined into one entry that keeps the most common DNA and genes. These V and J calls are TCRdb output, not the study's own analysis. The sample profile shows more than 20,000 distinct CDR3 sequences; roughly a third of them were found once. Jointly, the top ten make up about 25% of the sample.

General study outcomes and caveats: Post-transplant increases in aged-phenotype cells were observed regardless of clone size, following viremia and occurring earlier in large clones (days 200-264) than in small clones. Large clones contained a bigger proportion of TEMRA cells, and over time the seven largest clones (about 1,900 cells) picked up aged and TEMRA cells and lost TCM cells. Because CD57 was not measured in the sequencing data, a conservative gene-based aging definition was used instead.

Reading from cysteine to phenylalanine, the CDR3 counts 14 amino acids. The DNA shown is the 42-base CDR3, in frame from base 1. V drops 5 bases and J drops 5 bases, leaving 15 bases in between. The germline V gene supplies CDR1 SGHVS and CDR2 FNYEAQ. In light of the paper, this sample's time point label describes: five sample-tagged time points from pre-transplant (day -1) to day 368 post-transplant, pooled. PBMC were thawed and then stimulated for around 12 hours with a CMV IE-1 overlapping peptide library, with no transport inhibitors added. After being thawed and rested overnight, the cells were stimulated in R10 medium along with CD28/CD49d costimulation. The IE-1 peptide library consisted of 15-amino-acid peptides overlapping by 11 amino acids. Samples from each time point were barcoded using BD Single-Cell Multiplexing Kit Sample Tags, then pooled and stained with oligo-conjugated anti-CD45RA and sorting antibodies. A BD FACSAria III was used to sort CMV-responsive CD8+CD137+ and CD4+CD154+ T cells at 4-way purity. Blood samples were drawn into EDTA vacutainers and processed by Ficoll gradient within 1-24 hours.

The source of this sequence is a female donor who had a heart transplant and CMV viremia. Rearrangement joined TRBV7-6 to TRBJ1-1; the D gene is perhaps TRBD1, from 5 matching bases. Sequencing was performed on CMV peptide-activated CD4+ and CD8+ T cells sorted from blood, taken at five time points, pooled. The sample's cell subset or site label is to be understood as: sorted CD8+CD137+ and CD4+CD154+ T cells after about 12 h CMV IE-1 peptide stimulation. The sequenced DNA is TGTGCCAGCAGCACGTCACTAGGGGAGACTGAAGCTTTCTTT. Translated, this gives CASSTSLGETEAFF.